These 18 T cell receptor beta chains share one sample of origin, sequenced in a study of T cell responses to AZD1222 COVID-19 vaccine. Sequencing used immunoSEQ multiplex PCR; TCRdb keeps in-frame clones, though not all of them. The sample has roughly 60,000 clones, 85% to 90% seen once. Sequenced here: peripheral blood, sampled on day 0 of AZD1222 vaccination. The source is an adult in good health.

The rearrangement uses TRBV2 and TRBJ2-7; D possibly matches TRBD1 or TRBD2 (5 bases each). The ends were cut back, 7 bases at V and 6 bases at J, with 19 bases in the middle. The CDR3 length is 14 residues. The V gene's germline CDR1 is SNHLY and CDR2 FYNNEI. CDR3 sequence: CASTQTAGIGEQYF. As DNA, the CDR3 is TGTGCCAGCACCCAGACAGCCGGGATCGGCGAGCAGTACTTC.

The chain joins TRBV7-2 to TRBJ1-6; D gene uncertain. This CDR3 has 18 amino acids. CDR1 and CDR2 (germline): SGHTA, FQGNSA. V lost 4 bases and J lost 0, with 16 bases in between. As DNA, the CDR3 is TGTGCCAGCAGCTCCGCCCTCGCAGCGAGCTCCTATAATTCACCCCTCCACTTT. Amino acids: CASSSALAASSYNSPLHF.

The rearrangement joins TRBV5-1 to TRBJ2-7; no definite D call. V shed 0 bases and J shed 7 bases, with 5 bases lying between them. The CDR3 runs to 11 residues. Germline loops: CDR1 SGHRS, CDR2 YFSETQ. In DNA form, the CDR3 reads TGCGCCAGCAGCTTGGAGAGGGAGCAGTACTTC. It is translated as CASSLEREQYF.

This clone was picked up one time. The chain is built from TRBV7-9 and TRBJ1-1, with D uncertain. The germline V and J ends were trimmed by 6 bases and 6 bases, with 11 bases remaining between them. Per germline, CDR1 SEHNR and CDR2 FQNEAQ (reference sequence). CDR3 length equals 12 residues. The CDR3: CASRGSGAEAFF. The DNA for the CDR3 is TGTGCCAGCAGGGGGTCCGGCGCTGAAGCTTTCTTT.

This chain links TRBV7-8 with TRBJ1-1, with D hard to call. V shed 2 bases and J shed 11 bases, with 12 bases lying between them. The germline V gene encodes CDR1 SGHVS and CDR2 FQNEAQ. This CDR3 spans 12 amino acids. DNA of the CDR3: TGTGCCAGCAGCTTACCGGACCGAGGGGCTTTCTTT. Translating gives CASSLPDRGAFF.

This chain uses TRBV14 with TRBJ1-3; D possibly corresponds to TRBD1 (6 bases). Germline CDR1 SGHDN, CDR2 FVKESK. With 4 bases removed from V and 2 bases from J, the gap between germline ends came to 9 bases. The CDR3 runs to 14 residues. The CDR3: CASSLGTTGNTIYF. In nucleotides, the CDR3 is TGTGCCAGCAGCCTGGGGACAACTGGAAACACCATATATTTT. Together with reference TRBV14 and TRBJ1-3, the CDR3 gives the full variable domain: EAGVTQFPSHSVIEKGQTVTLRCDPISGHDNLYWYRRVMGKEIKFLLHFVKESKQDESGMPNNRFLAERTGGTYSTLKVQPAELEDSGVYFCASSLGTTGNTIYFGEGSWLTVV.

The CDR3 protein is CASSFALAETQYF. CDR3 DNA: TGTGCCAGCAGCTTTGCGCTAGCAGAGACCCAGTACTTC. The chain uses TRBV7-2 and TRBJ2-5; D perhaps matches TRBD2 (5 bases). The CDR3 contains 13 residues. The ends were cut back, 3 bases at V and 4 bases at J, with 9 bases in the middle. Germline V lookup: CDR1 SGHTA, CDR2 FQGNSA.

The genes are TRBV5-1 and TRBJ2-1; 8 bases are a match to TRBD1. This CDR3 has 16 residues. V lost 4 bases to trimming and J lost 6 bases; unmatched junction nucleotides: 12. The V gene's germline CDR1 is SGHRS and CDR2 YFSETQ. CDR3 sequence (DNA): TGCGCCAGCAGCCGGTCGTCAGACAGGGGCTCCAATGAGCAGTTCTTC. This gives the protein CASSRSSDRGSNEQFF.

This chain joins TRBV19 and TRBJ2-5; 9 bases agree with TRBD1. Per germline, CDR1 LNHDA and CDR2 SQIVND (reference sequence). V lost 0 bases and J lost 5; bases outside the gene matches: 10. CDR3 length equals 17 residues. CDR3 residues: CASSIDLRGQGGETQYF. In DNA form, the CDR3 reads TGTGCCAGTAGTATAGATCTAAGGGGACAGGGTGGTGAGACCCAGTACTTC.

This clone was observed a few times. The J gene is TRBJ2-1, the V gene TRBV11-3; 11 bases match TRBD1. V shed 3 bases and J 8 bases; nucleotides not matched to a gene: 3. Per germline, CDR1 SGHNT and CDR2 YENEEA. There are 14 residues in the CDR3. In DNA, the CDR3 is TGTGCCAGCAGCTTTGGACAGGGGGCGGATGAGCAGTTCTTC. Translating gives CASSFGQGADEQFF.

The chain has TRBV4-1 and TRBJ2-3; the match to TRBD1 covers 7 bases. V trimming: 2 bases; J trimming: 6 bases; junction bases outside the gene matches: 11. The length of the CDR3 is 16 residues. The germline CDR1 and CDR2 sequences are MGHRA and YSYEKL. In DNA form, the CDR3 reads TGCGCCAGCAGCCAAACAGGGGCCCGAAAATTCGATACGCAGTATTTT. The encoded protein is CASSQTGARKFDTQYF.

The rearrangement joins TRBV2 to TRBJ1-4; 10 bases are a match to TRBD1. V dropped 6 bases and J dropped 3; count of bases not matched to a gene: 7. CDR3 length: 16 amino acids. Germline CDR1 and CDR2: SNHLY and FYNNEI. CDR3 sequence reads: CASRRQGAHSNEKLFF. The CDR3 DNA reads TGTGCCAGCAGGCGACAGGGGGCGCATTCTAATGAAAAACTGTTTTTT.

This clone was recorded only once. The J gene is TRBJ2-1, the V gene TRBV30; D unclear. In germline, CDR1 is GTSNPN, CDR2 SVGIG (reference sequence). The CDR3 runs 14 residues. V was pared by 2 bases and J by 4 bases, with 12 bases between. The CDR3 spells CAWSPIRSYNEQFF. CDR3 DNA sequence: TGTGCCTGGAGTCCTATAAGATCATACAATGAGCAGTTCTTC.

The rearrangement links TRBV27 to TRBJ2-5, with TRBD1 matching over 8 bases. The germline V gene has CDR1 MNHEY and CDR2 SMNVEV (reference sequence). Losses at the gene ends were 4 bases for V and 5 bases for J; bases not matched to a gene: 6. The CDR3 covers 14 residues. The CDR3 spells CASSSTGVGETQYF. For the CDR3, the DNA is TGTGCCAGCAGTTCGACAGGGGTTGGGGAGACCCAGTACTTC.

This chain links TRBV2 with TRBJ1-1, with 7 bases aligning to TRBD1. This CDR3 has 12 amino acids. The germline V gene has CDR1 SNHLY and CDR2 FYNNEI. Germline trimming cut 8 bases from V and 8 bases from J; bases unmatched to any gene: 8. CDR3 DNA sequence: TGTGCCAGCGGACAGGTTCGCGACGAAGCTTTCTTT. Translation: CASGQVRDEAFF.

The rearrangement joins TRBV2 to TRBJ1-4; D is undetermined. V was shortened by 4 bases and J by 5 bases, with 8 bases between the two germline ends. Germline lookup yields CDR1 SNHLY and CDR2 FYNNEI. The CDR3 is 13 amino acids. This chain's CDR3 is CASSVVQNEKLFF. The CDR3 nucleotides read TGTGCCAGCAGTGTGGTGCAAAATGAAAAACTGTTTTTT.

The CDR3 reads CASSQEGYGPTNEKLFF. The DNA of the CDR3 is TGCGCCAGCAGCCAAGAAGGATATGGTCCTACTAATGAAAAACTGTTTTTT. J is TRBJ1-4 and V is TRBV4-1; D not resolved. Trimming removed 0 bases at V and 2 bases at J, with 13 bases between. Germline V gives CDR1 MGHRA, CDR2 YSYEKL. CDR3 length equals 17 residues.

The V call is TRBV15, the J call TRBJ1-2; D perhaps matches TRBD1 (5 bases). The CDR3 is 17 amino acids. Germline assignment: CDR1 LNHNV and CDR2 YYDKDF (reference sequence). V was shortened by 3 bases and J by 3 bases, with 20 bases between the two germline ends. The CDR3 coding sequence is TGTGCCACCAGCAGCTCACCGAGGGGTCGTGAAGACTATGGCTACACCTTC. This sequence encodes CATSSSPRGREDYGYTF.